The 27 T cell receptor beta chains in this list originate from one sample, sequenced in a study of cytomegalovirus exposure and HLA in healthy donors. Vbeta (60) and Jbeta (13) primers were used in the PCR. The assay was immunoSEQ multiplex PCR, and TCRdb's table has in-frame clones only and misses some. Here the sample spans roughly 190,000 clones, 60% to 85% being singletons. The sequencing sample was made of PBMCs. These receptors were taken from a woman under 30 in good health and CMV-seronegative.

The chain links TRBV27 to TRBJ1-1; TRBD1 aligns across 9 bases. The length of the CDR3 is 16 residues. V was clipped by 3 bases and J by 5 bases; unmatched bases: 10. Looked up from germline, CDR1 is MNHEY and CDR2 is SMNVEV (reference sequence). CDR3 sequence (DNA): TGTGCCAGCAGTTTTCGGTCCGGGACAGGGACGACTGAAGCTTTCTTT. Its protein is CASSFRSGTGTTEAFF.

This chain links TRBV27 with TRBJ1-2; possible D gene TRBD1, 5 bases. The CDR3 contains 15 residues. Germline lookup yields CDR1 MNHEY and CDR2 SMNVEV (reference sequence). Deletions cut 0 bases from V and 3 bases from J, with 11 bases between. CDR3 protein: CASSLSGSGDYGYTF. Written as DNA, the CDR3 is TGTGCCAGCAGTTTATCAGGGTCGGGGGACTATGGCTACACCTTC.

This clone was seen just once. This sequence joins TRBV5-6 and TRBJ2-4; 7 bases are a match to TRBD2. The V gene's germline CDR1 is SGHDT and CDR2 YYEEEE. The V gene end was trimmed by 4 bases and the J gene end by 3 bases; junction bases not matched to a gene: 13. There are 17 residues in the CDR3. The DNA of the CDR3 is TGTGCCAGCAGCCCAACGACAAGCCCGGGGGGCAAAAACATTCAGTACTTC. It translates to CASSPTTSPGGKNIQYF.

The gene calls are TRBV7-2 and TRBJ2-5, with D possibly being TRBD2 (6 bases). Trimming removed 2 bases from V and 2 bases from J, with 15 bases in between. The V gene's germline CDR1 is SGHTA and CDR2 FQGNSA. The CDR3 extends over 16 amino acids. The CDR3 DNA reads TGTGCCAGCAGCTTAAGGCTAGAACTAGCTCAAGAGACCCAGTACTTC. Its translation: CASSLRLELAQETQYF. Looking up the rest from reference TRBV7-2 and TRBJ2-5 gives the full variable domain: GAGVSQSPSNKVTEKGKDVELRCDPISGHTALYWYRQSLGQGLEFLIYFQGNSAPDKSGLPSDRFSAERTGGSVSTLTIQRTQQEDSAVYLCASSLRLELAQETQYFGPGTRLLVL.

V gene TRBV7-9 combines with J gene TRBJ1-2; 9 bases agree with TRBD1. This CDR3 region has 15 residues. The V and J ends lost 5 bases and 3 bases, in that order; junction bases with no gene match: 7. Germline CDR1 SEHNR, CDR2 FQNEAQ (reference sequence). The CDR3 bases are TGTGCCAGCAGCGGACCCCGGGACAGGGACTATGGCTACACCTTC. Residues: CASSGPRDRDYGYTF.

The chain joins TRBV15 to TRBJ1-2, with 8 bases lining up with TRBD1. Germline CDR1 LNHNV, CDR2 YYDKDF (reference sequence). The J segment lost 4 bases and the V segment lost 5 bases, leaving 6 bases of the junction unmatched. CDR3 length: 14 residues. As DNA, the CDR3 is TGTGCCACCAGCCAGGACAGGGTGGGCTATGGCTACACCTTC. Its translation is CATSQDRVGYGYTF.

The chain has TRBV7-2 and TRBJ2-6; 7 bases match TRBD2. The CDR3 has 14 residues. Germline assignment: CDR1 SGHTA and CDR2 FQGNSA. The V gene end was trimmed by 4 bases and the J gene end by 10 bases; junction bases not matched to a gene: 7. The CDR3 region is CASSSPRLANVLTF. The CDR3 region has the DNA TGTGCCAGCAGCTCCCCTCGACTAGCTAACGTCCTGACTTTC.

The V call is TRBV27, the J call TRBJ2-7; weak D call: TRBD2 (6 bases). Trimming cost V 5 bases and J 7 bases, with 15 bases left between them. Germline values: CDR1 MNHEY, CDR2 SMNVEV (reference sequence). The CDR3 spans 13 residues. The CDR3 is CASSPSGVREQYF. In nucleotides, the CDR3 is TGTGCCAGCAGTCCCTCGGGAGTTCGGGAGCAGTACTTC.

The V and J genes are TRBV6-6 and TRBJ1-5; 7 bases fit TRBD1. This CDR3 comprises 16 residues. Germline CDR1 reads MNHNY; CDR2 reads SVGAGI (reference sequence). V shed 2 bases, J shed 0 bases, and the junction held 4 bases outside the gene matches. The CDR3 sequence is CASSYPGQNSNQPQHF. DNA for the CDR3: TGTGCCAGCAGTTACCCGGGACAGAATAGCAATCAGCCCCAGCATTTT.

The V and J genes are TRBV4-1 and TRBJ2-3; 8 positions agree with TRBD2. J gave up 1 base and V 5 bases, and 2 bases lay outside the gene matches. Germline CDR1 reads MGHRA; CDR2 reads YSYEKL. The CDR3 has 14 residues. The CDR3 region is CASSLLAGTDTQYF. For the CDR3, the DNA is TGCGCCAGCAGCTTACTAGCGGGCACAGATACGCAGTATTTT.

The V and J genes are TRBV7-3 and TRBJ2-2; unclear D gene. CDR3 length: 12 residues. Between the trimmed V and J ends, which lost 6 bases and 1 base, there was a span of 3 bases. Germline V gene lookup returns CDR1 SGHTA and CDR2 FQGTGA. The DNA of the CDR3 is TGTGCCAGCAGGCGGAACACCGGGGAGCTGTTTTTT. It translates to CASRRNTGELFF.

The gene calls are TRBV7-2 and TRBJ2-5; D uncertain. Germline CDR1 SGHTA, CDR2 FQGNSA. V was pared by 7 bases and J by 5 bases, with 14 bases between. The CDR3 has 13 residues. CDR3: CASKISGQETQYF. The CDR3 DNA follows: TGTGCCAGCAAAATTTCGGGTCAGGAGACCCAGTACTTC.

In nucleotides, the CDR3 is TGTGCCAGCAGCGCCGGTGATGGCTACACCTTC. Amino acid sequence: CASSAGDGYTF. V is TRBV7-2 and J is TRBJ1-2; D gene unclear. The CDR3 consists of 11 residues. Trimming stripped 5 bases from V and 6 bases from J, with 7 bases between. Germline CDR1 reads SGHTA; CDR2 reads FQGNSA. The whole variable domain, remainder taken from reference TRBV7-2 and TRBJ1-2, is GAGVSQSPSNKVTEKGKDVELRCDPISGHTALYWYRQSLGQGLEFLIYFQGNSAPDKSGLPSDRFSAERTGGSVSTLTIQRTQQEDSAVYLCASSAGDGYTFGSGTRLTVV.

This clone appeared a few times. This CDR3 reads CASSRDRGQETQYF. DNA for the CDR3: TGTGCCAGTAGTAGGGACAGGGGGCAGGAGACCCAGTACTTC. This rearrangement joins TRBV19 to TRBJ2-5; the match to TRBD1 covers 12 bases. Germline lookup yields CDR1 LNHDA and CDR2 SQIVND (reference sequence). V was pared by 4 bases and J by 5 bases, with 2 bases of the junction left unmatched. CDR3 size: 14 residues.

The chain couples TRBV5-1 to TRBJ2-1, with 7 bases identical to TRBD2. This CDR3 comprises 16 residues. Losses at the gene ends were 3 bases for V and 5 bases for J; bases not matched to a gene: 11. The germline V gene has CDR1 SGHRS and CDR2 YFSETQ. The CDR3 region has the DNA TGCGCCAGCAGCTGGAAGGCGGGAGAAACCCACAATGAGCAGTTCTTC. Translated: CASSWKAGETHNEQFF.

There are a few counts of this clone. The V and J genes are TRBV18 and TRBJ1-1, with 7 bases identical to TRBD1. Trimming removed 3 bases from V and 2 bases from J; junction bases left unmatched: 6. Germline-derived CDR1 and CDR2 are KGHSH and LQKENI. This CDR3 is 15 amino acids long. CDR3 region: CASSPVQGINTEAFF. The CDR3 region has the DNA TGTGCCAGCTCACCCGTACAGGGGATAAACACTGAAGCTTTCTTT.

This rearrangement joins TRBV5-1 to TRBJ1-2, with 10 bases aligning to TRBD1. Looked up from germline, CDR1 is SGHRS and CDR2 is YFSETQ. CDR3 length equals 13 residues. Losses at the gene ends were 4 bases for V and 9 bases for J; bases not matched to a gene: 6. The DNA of the CDR3 is TGCGCCAGCAGCGAACGGACAGGGGGGAGCTACACCTTC. Translated: CASSERTGGSYTF.

This sequence joins TRBV2 and TRBJ1-2; D is possibly TRBD1 (5 bases). Germline V lookup: CDR1 SNHLY, CDR2 FYNNEI. V was shortened by 3 bases and J by 11 bases, with 19 bases between the two germline ends. CDR3 length equals 14 residues. The CDR3 protein is CASSDIQDFSGYTF. CDR3 DNA: TGTGCCAGCAGTGATATACAGGATTTCTCTGGATACACCTTC. Filled out from reference TRBV2 and TRBJ1-2, the complete variable domain reads EPEVTQTPSHQVTQMGQEVILRCVPISNHLYFYWYRQILGQKVEFLVSFYNNEISEKSEIFDDQFSVERPDGSNFTLKIRSTKLEDSAMYFCASSDIQDFSGYTFGSGTRLTVV.

CDR3 sequence: CASSLIAGEAYNEQFF. In DNA, the CDR3 is TGCGCCAGCAGCTTAATAGCGGGAGAGGCCTACAATGAGCAGTTCTTC. This chain links TRBV5-1 with TRBJ2-1; 9 positions agree with TRBD2. Trimming at V came to 2 bases and at J to 2 bases, leaving 5 bases not matched to a gene. The CDR3 totals 16 residues. The V gene's germline CDR1 is SGHRS and CDR2 YFSETQ.

The chain joins TRBV11-3 to TRBJ1-1, with unresolved D. CDR1 SGHNT and CDR2 YENEEA come from the germline V gene. The CDR3 covers 15 residues. Trimming shortened V by 0 bases and J by 2 bases, and 10 bases separated the two germline ends. The CDR3 DNA follows: TGTGCCAGCAGCTTAGATCCCGGGATCAACACTGAAGCTTTCTTT. This gives the protein CASSLDPGINTEAFF.

The chain couples TRBV6-5 to TRBJ1-1; D is unresolved. Per the germline V gene, CDR1 is MNHEY and CDR2 is SVGAGI. The CDR3 is 14 residues long. V gave up 6 bases and J gave up 0 bases, with 11 bases separating them. The CDR3 sequence is CASRRLGLNTEAFF. The CDR3 region has the DNA TGTGCCAGCAGACGCCTAGGTTTGAACACTGAAGCTTTCTTT.

The chain links TRBV14 to TRBJ2-5; possibly TRBD1 for D (7 bases). The germline V gene has CDR1 SGHDN and CDR2 FVKESK. The length of the CDR3 is 15 residues. V lost 0 bases and J 9 bases, leaving 17 bases between the germline ends. In nucleotides, the CDR3 is TGTGCCAGCAGCCAAGATAGGAGGGGGCCGCGGGCCCAGTACTTC. It encodes CASSQDRRGPRAQYF.

The chain links TRBV5-6 to TRBJ1-5; 7 positions agree with TRBD1. The CDR3 is 16 amino acids. Germline CDR1 reads SGHDT; CDR2 reads YYEEEE. V dropped 3 bases and J dropped 0; count of bases not matched to a gene: 6. The DNA of the CDR3 is TGTGCCAGCAGCTATGCCGGGACAGCTAGCAATCAGCCCCAGCATTTT. Its translation is CASSYAGTASNQPQHF.

The rearrangement uses TRBV28 and TRBJ2-5, with 11 bases that match TRBD1. Per the germline V gene, CDR1 is MDHEN and CDR2 is SYDVKM. V trimming: 6 bases; J trimming: 4 bases; junction bases outside the gene matches: 7. The CDR3 consists of 15 residues. CDR3 sequence (DNA): TGTGCCAGCAGCACCGCAGGACAGGGGGCAGAGACCCAGTACTTC. This translates into CASSTAGQGAETQYF.

The chain is built from TRBV29-1 and TRBJ1-1; D uncertain. Germline CDR1 and CDR2: SQVTM and ANQGSEA. This CDR3 is built from 13 residues. The V end was cut by 5 bases, the J end by 6 bases, with 16 bases between. The CDR3 reads CSVPYVSNAEAFF. CDR3 coding DNA: TGCAGCGTTCCCTACGTGTCCAACGCTGAAGCTTTCTTT.

The chain is built from TRBV7-6 and TRBJ1-2; D might be TRBD1 (5 bases). The CDR3 runs to 15 residues. V gave up 5 bases and J gave up 5 bases, with 18 bases separating them. Germline CDR1 is SGHVS and CDR2 is FNYEAQ. CDR3 region: CASSAGRSELYGYTF. CDR3 sequence (DNA): TGTGCCAGCAGCGCGGGACGGAGCGAACTTTATGGCTACACCTTC.

The genes are TRBV5-6 and TRBJ2-3, with D possibly being TRBD1 (5 bases). This CDR3 spans 15 amino acids. V lost 0 bases, J lost 2 bases, and 10 bases lay in between. The germline V gene has CDR1 SGHDT and CDR2 YYEEEE. Here the CDR3 DNA reads TGTGCCAGCAGCTTGGACGCGACAGTCACAGATACGCAGTATTTT. It codes for CASSLDATVTDTQYF.